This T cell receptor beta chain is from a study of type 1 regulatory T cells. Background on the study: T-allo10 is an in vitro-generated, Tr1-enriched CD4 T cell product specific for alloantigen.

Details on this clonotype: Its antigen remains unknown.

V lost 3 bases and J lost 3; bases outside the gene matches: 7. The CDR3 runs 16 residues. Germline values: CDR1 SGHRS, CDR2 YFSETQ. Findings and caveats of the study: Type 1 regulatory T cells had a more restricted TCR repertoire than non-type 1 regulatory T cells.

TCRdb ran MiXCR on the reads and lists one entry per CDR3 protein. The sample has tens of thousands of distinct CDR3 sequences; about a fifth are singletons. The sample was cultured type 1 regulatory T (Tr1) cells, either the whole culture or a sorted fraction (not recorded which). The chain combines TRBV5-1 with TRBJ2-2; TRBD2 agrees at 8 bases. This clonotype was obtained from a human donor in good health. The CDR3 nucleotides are TGCGCCAGCAGCTCCGGGGTAGCGGGGTACACCGGGGAGCTGTTTTTT. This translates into CASSSGVAGYTGELFF.